Given below is one T cell receptor (beta chain) in context. Its target is unknown. Adult Caucasians living in Nashville, Tennessee made up all of the donors. This table comes from immunoSEQ multiplex PCR, and its TCRdb copy is limited to in-frame clones, with some not included. The sample holds around 1 million clones; 70% to 85% are singletons and the top ten take approximately 1.5%. CDR1 and CDR2 from the germline V gene are LNHDA and SQIVND (reference sequence). V was pared by 6 bases and J by 4 bases, with 6 bases of the junction left unmatched. There are 14 residues in the CDR3. The sample originates from a study of shared clonotypes between healthy human individuals. Findings and caveats of the study: The sharing of 4.5% to 5% of naive CD4 clonotypes was seen across several donors.

Sample: memory CD4+ T cells sorted from blood. Regarding subset: CD45RA-negative fraction. This sequence joins TRBV19 and TRBJ2-5; 9 bases line up with TRBD1. The TCR sequence derives from a man aged 18 to 30 in good health. The CDR3 coding sequence is TGTGCCAGTAGAGAGGGACAGGGCAGAGAGACCCAGTACTTC. The encoded protein is CASREGQGRETQYF. Supplemented by reference TRBV19 and TRBJ2-5, the full variable domain reads DGGITQSPKYLFRKEGQNVTLSCEQNLNHDAMYWYRQDPGQGLRLIYYSQIVNDFQKGDIAEGYSVSREKKESFPLTVTSAQKNPTAFYLCASREGQGRETQYFGPGTRLLVL.